Given below is one TCR beta chain in context. Its antigen remains unknown. This sample stems from a study of T cell responses to AZD1222 COVID-19 vaccine. Findings and limits, study-wide: Breadth and depth of Spike-specific TCRs rose after two AZD1222 doses. Donors were chiefly white British, with a greater number of females, and clonal diversity was perhaps underestimated. Seropositive at baseline were only a handful of AZD1222 recipients.

Method: immunoSEQ multiplex PCR; TCRdb's copy keeps in-frame clones and lacks some. The repertoire consists of 150,000 or so clones, with roughly 90% occurring once and the leading ten covering about 1.5%. V dropped 6 bases and J dropped 5; count of bases not matched to a gene: 9. In germline, CDR1 is MNHNS, CDR2 SASEGT. The CDR3 totals 14 residues. The sequence came from an adult in good health. The source material was peripheral blood, sampled on day 0 of AZD1222 vaccination. V and J are TRBV6-1 and TRBJ2-7, with TRBD1 identical over 8 bases. This chain's CDR3 is CASRLPGQDNEQYF. Written as DNA, the CDR3 is TGTGCCAGCAGACTCCCGGGACAGGACAACGAGCAGTACTTC.